These 27 T cell receptor beta chains were all obtained from the same sample, sequenced in a study of blood T cell repertoires in COVID-19 (dated by TCRdb to 2020 to 2022). Library construction relied on the immunoSEQ multiplex PCR assay. TCRdb mirrors the immuneACCESS table, restricted to in-frame sequences. Some clones are absent from its copies; in checked studies, under half trace to an unresolved V gene, and the reason for the others is unknown. This sample holds roughly 570,000 clones; roughly nine tenths were observed only once. In total, the top ten clones hold 7.5% to 9.5% of the sample. Sequenced input: peripheral blood. These receptors all stem from a woman between 50 and 59 years old with COVID-19, enrolled during active disease.

The chain recombines TRBV27 with TRBJ1-5; the D gene is possibly TRBD1 (5 bases). The CDR3 covers 18 residues. With 7 bases removed from V and 7 bases from J, the gap between germline ends came to 29 bases. The germline V gene encodes CDR1 MNHEY and CDR2 SMNVEV (reference sequence). DNA of the CDR3: TGTGCCAGCACCAAGTTTGGGGGGGGATGGCGCCCCATCCAGCCCCAGCATTTT. Residues: CASTKFGGGWRPIQPQHF.

This clone was picked up many times. The identical CDR3 is also encoded by other nucleotide sequences in the sample. The rearrangement joins TRBV3-1 (or the pseudogene TRBV3-2) to TRBJ1-2; D remains unclear. Germline V CDR1 and CDR2: LGHDT, YNNKEL (reference sequence). V was clipped by 3 bases and J by 4 bases, with 9 bases between them. This CDR3 region has 13 residues. CDR3 in amino acids: CASSQGGFYGYTF. For the CDR3, the DNA is TGTGCCAGCAGCCAGGGAGGGTTCTATGGCTACACCTTC.

The chain is built from TRBV7-9 and TRBJ1-1; 8 nucleotides match TRBD1. The CDR3 has 16 residues. V was clipped by 0 bases and J by 4 bases; unmatched bases: 7. From germline, CDR1 is SEHNR and CDR2 FQNEAQ (reference sequence). CDR3 DNA: TGTGCCAGCAGCTTAGCCCGAGGAACAGGGGGCACTGAAGCTTTCTTT. Translation: CASSLARGTGGTEAFF.

The V and J genes are TRBV5-8 and TRBJ2-7; 7 bases align to TRBD1. This CDR3 spans 13 amino acids. Looked up from germline, CDR1 is SGHTS and CDR2 is YDEGEE. V shed 4 bases and J 5 bases; nucleotides not matched to a gene: 6. The CDR3 region has the DNA TGTGCCAGCAGCCTGGGACAGCTCCACGAGCAGTACTTC. This encodes CASSLGQLHEQYF.

The rearrangement uses TRBV6-5 and TRBJ2-7, with TRBD2 matching 7 bases. CDR3 length: 12 amino acids. Trimming removed 8 bases from V and 3 bases from J; junction bases left unmatched: 4. CDR1 MNHEY and CDR2 SVGAGI come from the germline V gene. CDR3 nucleotides: TGTGCCAGCGGGGGGGAGGTCTACGAGCAGTACTTC. This translates into CASGGEVYEQYF.

The chain recombines TRBV2 with TRBJ2-1, with D possibly being TRBD1 (6 bases). The germline V gene encodes CDR1 SNHLY and CDR2 FYNNEI. V dropped 3 bases and J dropped 5 bases, with 14 bases sitting between them. The CDR3 is 15 amino acids. The CDR3 coding sequence is TGTGCCAGCAGTGATAGGGGGATGACTGACAATGAGCAGTTCTTC. Protein sequence: CASSDRGMTDNEQFF.

The chain uses TRBV5-1 and TRBJ1-4; the D gene is possibly TRBD1 (6 bases). Trimming took 5 bases from V and 2 from J, leaving 13 bases between them. CDR1 is SGHRS, CDR2 YFSETQ, per germline. The CDR3 is 15 amino acids. This chain's CDR3 is CASRVLTGTNEKLFF. The CDR3 coding sequence is TGCGCCAGCAGGGTTCTAACAGGGACTAATGAAAAACTGTTTTTT.

This rearrangement joins TRBV10-1 to TRBJ1-6; 8 bases line up with TRBD1. The germline gives CDR1 WNHNN, CDR2 SYGVQD (reference sequence). V lost 6 bases and J lost 10; bases outside the gene matches: 5. CDR3 length: 13 residues. The chain's CDR3 is CASSPDRESPLHF. The CDR3, as DNA: TGCGCCAGCAGCCCGGACAGGGAATCACCCCTCCACTTT.

The gene calls are TRBV7-3 and TRBJ2-3; the match to TRBD2 covers 10 bases. The ends lost 1 base at V and 4 bases at J; junction bases unmatched: 8. The CDR3 loop spans 17 amino acids. CDR1 is SGHTA and CDR2 is FQGTGA in the germline V gene. The CDR3 spells CASSLKGRGLASDTQYF. CDR3 coding DNA: TGTGCCAGCAGCTTAAAAGGGCGGGGACTAGCGTCAGATACGCAGTATTTT.

The chain links TRBV23-1 to TRBJ2-7; 7 bases line up with TRBD1. TRBV23-1 counts as an open reading frame of uncertain function. This CDR3 region has 17 residues. J was trimmed by 3 bases and V by 3 bases; bases with no gene match: 14. CDR3 DNA: TGCGCCAGCAGTCACTACAGGGGTGGCCTGCCTGGCTACGAGCAGTACTTC. Translated: CASSHYRGGLPGYEQYF.

The gene calls are TRBV28 and TRBJ2-3; D not certain. Trimming removed 3 bases from V and 6 bases from J, with 10 bases in between. Germline V CDR1 and CDR2: MDHEN, SYDVKM. The CDR3 is 13 amino acids. The DNA of the CDR3 is TGTGCCAGCAGTTTCCCCTCCGGGGATACGCAGTATTTT. Translating it yields CASSFPSGDTQYF.

CDR3 sequence reads: CASSRTGYTTDTQYF. The CDR3 DNA is TGCGCCAGCAGCAGGACAGGATACACCACAGATACGCAGTATTTT. The J gene is TRBJ2-3, the V gene TRBV5-1, with 7 positions matching TRBD1. V was clipped by 4 bases and J by 2 bases; unmatched bases: 7. This CDR3 region has 15 residues. Per germline, CDR1 SGHRS and CDR2 YFSETQ.

This clone appeared a few times. The V and J genes are TRBV5-4 and TRBJ1-6; TRBD1 aligns across 7 bases. The CDR3 length is 17 residues. CDR1 SGHNT and CDR2 YYREEE come from the germline V gene (reference sequence). With 4 bases clipped from V and 0 bases from J, the junction kept 7 bases outside the gene matches. The DNA of the CDR3 is TGTGCCAGCAGCCCAAAGACAGGGAGCTCCTATAATTCACCCCTCCACTTT. This sequence encodes CASSPKTGSSYNSPLHF.

This chain connects TRBV6-5 to TRBJ1-3, with no clear D. Trimming took off 6 bases at V and 2 bases at J, with 14 bases between the two ends. The CDR3 is 15 residues long. CDR1 is MNHEY, CDR2 SVGAGI, per germline. The CDR3 DNA is TGTGCCAGCAGAGCGGTCCTTCTGCCTGGAAACACCATATATTTT. Its protein product is CASRAVLLPGNTIYF.

This clone appeared a single time. The chain couples TRBV30 to TRBJ2-7; D gene uncertain. Germline V lookup: CDR1 GTSNPN, CDR2 SVGIG (reference sequence). This CDR3 contains 13 residues. V lost 1 base and J lost 4, with 11 bases in between. CDR3 bases: TGTGCCTGGAGTGGGCGGAACGGGTACGAGCAGTACTTC. Translating it yields CAWSGRNGYEQYF. The complete variable domain, with remaining parts taken from reference TRBV30 and TRBJ2-7, reads SQTIHQWPATLVQPVGSPLSLECTVEGTSNPNLYWYRQAAGRGLQLLFYSVGIGQISSEVPQNLSASRPQDRQFILSSKKLLLSDSGFYLCAWSGRNGYEQYFGPGTRLTVT.

The chain combines TRBV19 with TRBJ2-1; the match to TRBD2 covers 7 bases. V dropped 5 bases and J dropped 5; count of bases not matched to a gene: 6. CDR3 length: 14 residues. CDR1 and CDR2 from the germline V gene are LNHDA and SQIVND (reference sequence). The chain's CDR3 is CASSQLGGNNEQFF. The CDR3 DNA reads as TGTGCCAGTAGTCAATTGGGGGGGAACAATGAGCAGTTCTTC.

J is TRBJ2-1 and V is TRBV6-5; perhaps TRBD1 as D (5 bases). Germline CDR1 reads MNHEY; CDR2 reads SVGAGI. The CDR3 spans 15 residues. V dropped 6 bases and J dropped 1 base, with 13 bases sitting between them. The DNA of the CDR3 is TGTGCCAGCAGAAGAGGAGACAGTTCCTACAATGAGCAGTTCTTC. It yields the protein CASRRGDSSYNEQFF.

The V and J genes are TRBV10-3 and TRBJ1-3, with D perhaps matching TRBD1 (6 bases). Germline-derived CDR1 and CDR2 are ENHRY and SYGVKD. The V end lost 3 bases, the J end lost 8 bases, and 14 bases lay between the germline ends. This CDR3 has 14 residues. CDR3 in DNA: TGTGCCATCAGTGAAAGCCAACAGGGCCACACCATATATTTT. Translated: CAISESQQGHTIYF.

This rearrangement joins TRBV9 to TRBJ1-3, with D tentatively TRBD1 (6 bases). V was trimmed by 0 bases and J by 1 base, leaving 14 bases between them. There are 17 residues in the CDR3. Per the germline V gene, CDR1 is SGDLS and CDR2 is YYNGEE. This CDR3 reads CASSVGGLPVSGNTIYF. CDR3 bases: TGTGCCAGCAGCGTAGGGGGGCTCCCGGTGTCTGGAAACACCATATATTTT.

This clone was counted a single time. The rearrangement links TRBV4-1 to TRBJ1-4, with D uncertain. Per the germline V gene, CDR1 is MGHRA and CDR2 is YSYEKL. CDR3 length equals 13 residues. V was shortened by 7 bases and J by 10 bases, with 16 bases between the two germline ends. The CDR3 reads CASTRGLEGKLFF. The CDR3, as DNA: TGCGCCAGCACCCGGGGTTTGGAGGGAAAACTGTTTTTT.

This clone was detected only a few times. This chain links TRBV27 with TRBJ1-6; a possible D gene is TRBD1 (5 bases). CDR1 MNHEY and CDR2 SMNVEV come from the germline V gene (reference sequence). Deletions cut 3 bases from V and 7 bases from J, with 7 bases between. The CDR3 runs to 13 residues. CDR3 region: CASSFPGNSPLHF. CDR3 DNA sequence: TGTGCCAGCAGTTTTCCAGGGAATTCACCCCTCCACTTT.

This clone was recorded many times. This rearrangement joins TRBV19 to TRBJ1-5; D is perhaps TRBD1 (6 bases). Trimming removed 3 bases at V and 7 bases at J, with 13 bases between. CDR1 and CDR2 from the germline V gene are LNHDA and SQIVND (reference sequence). The CDR3 spans 14 residues. For the CDR3, the DNA is TGTGCCAGTAGTATCGTTGGGCAGGGGCAGCCCCAGCATTTT. Residues: CASSIVGQGQPQHF.

The chain carries TRBV27 and TRBJ2-1; D not certain. The V and J ends lost 7 bases and 0 bases respectively, with 10 bases between them. CDR3 size: 14 residues. In germline, CDR1 is MNHEY, CDR2 SMNVEV (reference sequence). The CDR3 reads CASKAPGSYNEQFF. CDR3 nucleotides: TGTGCCAGCAAAGCCCCCGGCTCCTACAATGAGCAGTTCTTC.

The chain recombines TRBV7-9 with TRBJ2-2; D is uncertain. CDR1 is SEHNR, CDR2 FQNEAQ, per germline (reference sequence). The CDR3 loop spans 18 amino acids. Trimming took off 5 bases at V and 1 base at J, with 20 bases between the two ends. The DNA of the CDR3 is TGTGCCAGCAGCCTCCCCCGCCAAACCCAGGTGAACACCGGGGAGCTGTTTTTT. Protein sequence: CASSLPRQTQVNTGELFF.

The chain recombines TRBV4-1 with TRBJ1-1; maybe TRBD1 (5 bases). This CDR3 contains 15 residues. V lost 0 bases, J lost 0 bases, and 8 bases lay in between. Germline-derived CDR1 and CDR2 are MGHRA and YSYEKL. The CDR3, as DNA: TGCGCCAGCAGCCAAGATCTAGGGGTGAACACTGAAGCTTTCTTT. It encodes CASSQDLGVNTEAFF.

The V gene is TRBV19, the J gene TRBJ1-1, with D maybe TRBD1 (6 bases). Per the germline V gene, CDR1 is LNHDA and CDR2 is SQIVND (reference sequence). This CDR3 is built from 15 residues. With 1 base removed from V and 0 bases from J, the gap between germline ends came to 9 bases. The CDR3 protein is CASSIVGHLNTEAFF. In nucleotides, the CDR3 is TGTGCCAGTAGTATAGTGGGACACCTGAACACTGAAGCTTTCTTT.

The V call is TRBV30, the J call TRBJ1-5; D is uncertain. Between the trimmed V and J ends, which lost 2 bases and 1 base, there was a span of 6 bases. The CDR3 runs 13 residues. The germline V gene has CDR1 GTSNPN and CDR2 SVGIG (reference sequence). The CDR3 is CAWSTDSNQPQHF. For the CDR3, the DNA is TGTGCCTGGAGTACAGACAGCAATCAGCCCCAGCATTTT.